This T cell receptor (beta chain) comes out of a study of blood T cell repertoires in COVID-19. Study context: Samples taken during acute and convalescent COVID-19 were collected in the United States, Italy and Spain. PBMCs, B-cell-depleted T cells, or T cells were the source of the cDNA or gDNA that made up the material.

This clone was recorded once. In the source study's methods: Reference gene primer amplification gave nucleated cell count estimates. Sequencing was performed with immunoSEQ multiplex PCR; in TCRdb, only in-frame clones are kept and a portion is missing. The V and J calls and clone size were taken over from that table, and D and trimming were inferred from the DNA. The sample lists around 150,000 clones; 60% to 80% were seen once. The source of this sequence is a man aged 70 or older with acute or convalescent COVID-19. Specimen: peripheral blood.

The CDR3 region is CASSPGTGGRYTF. DNA of the CDR3: TGTGCCAGCAGCCCCGGGACAGGGGGACGCTACACCTTC. The gene calls are TRBV7-6 and TRBJ1-2, with 11 bases lining up with TRBD1. The CDR3 has 13 amino acids. The junction had 5 bases not matched to a gene; V was cut back by 5 bases and J by 9 bases. Germline V CDR1 and CDR2: SGHVS, FNYEAQ. The complete variable domain, with remaining parts taken from reference TRBV7-6 and TRBJ1-2, reads GAGVSQSPRYKVTKRGQDVALRCDPISGHVSLYWYRQALGQGPEFLTYFNYEAQQDKSGLPNDRFSAERPEGSISTLTIQRTEQRDSAMYRCASSPGTGGRYTFGSGTRLTVV.